The present T cell receptor (beta chain) was sequenced within a study of CD8+CD57+ T cells in acquired aplastic anemia. Study background: Sorted cells (CD4+ and CD8+) yielded DNA amounts that averaged 3.2 ug.

Study results and caveats: It was found that twenty-nine CD8+ CDR3 sequences were shared between patients and controls.

Germline V lookup: CDR1 KGHDR, CDR2 SFDVKD. Trimming took off 4 bases at V and 8 bases at J, with 22 bases between the two ends. This CDR3 is 16 amino acids long. Researchers used genomic DNA as the template to profile TCR beta VDJ and CDR3. MiXCR, run by TCRdb on the reads, gives a single entry per CDR3 protein. The sample holds about 160,000 distinct CDR3 sequences, approximately 40% seen once. Worth noting for this clonotype: The antigen is not known.

Sequenced material: sorted CD4+, CD8+, or CD8+CD57+ T cells (not recorded which) from PBMCs. The rearrangement joins TRBV24-1 to TRBJ1-2, with D possibly being TRBD1 (5 bases). The TCR was taken from a human donor in good health. The CDR3 protein is CATSEGVSPWGGGYTF. Written as DNA, the CDR3 is TGTGCCACCAGTGAAGGGGTGTCCCCGTGGGGCGGAGGCTACACCTTC.